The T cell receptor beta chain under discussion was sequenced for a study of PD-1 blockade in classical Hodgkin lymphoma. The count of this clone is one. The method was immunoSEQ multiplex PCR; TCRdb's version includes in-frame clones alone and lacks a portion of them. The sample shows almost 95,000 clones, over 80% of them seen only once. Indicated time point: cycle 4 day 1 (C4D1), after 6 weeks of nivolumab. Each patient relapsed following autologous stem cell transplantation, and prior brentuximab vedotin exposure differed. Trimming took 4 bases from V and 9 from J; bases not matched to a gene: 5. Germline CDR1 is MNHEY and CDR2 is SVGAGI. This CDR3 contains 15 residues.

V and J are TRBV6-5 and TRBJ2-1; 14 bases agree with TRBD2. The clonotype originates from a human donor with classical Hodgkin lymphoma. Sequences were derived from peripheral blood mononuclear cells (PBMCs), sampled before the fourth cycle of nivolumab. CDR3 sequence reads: CASSSGTSGSIEQFF. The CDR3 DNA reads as TGTGCCAGCAGTTCCGGGACTAGCGGGAGTATTGAGCAGTTCTTC.